Presented here are 15 T cell receptor beta chains from one specimen sequenced in a study of blood T cell repertoires in COVID-19. Clones were read by immunoSEQ multiplex PCR, and TCRdb kept only the in-frame ones, dropping some. The data show a few hundred thousand clones, with more than 65% seen just once and around a sixth held by the top ten. The sample consisted of peripheral blood. The receptors shown here come from a person between 70 and 80 years old with COVID-19, enrolled during active disease.

This chain joins TRBV7-3 and TRBJ2-4; 8 bases are a match to TRBD2. Germline values: CDR1 SGHTA, CDR2 FQGTGA. There are 15 residues in the CDR3. V lost 5 bases to trimming and J lost 9 bases; unmatched junction nucleotides: 12. The CDR3 bases are TGTGCCAGCAGCCCATCCGGGGGGGCCTTAGGCATTCAGTACTTC. It is translated as CASSPSGGALGIQYF.

The chain is built from TRBV6-5 and TRBJ1-2; D is perhaps TRBD1 (5 bases). CDR3 size: 14 residues. V was cut by 6 bases and J by 3 bases, with 14 bases left in between. Germline CDR1 and CDR2: MNHEY and SVGAGI. DNA for the CDR3: TGTGCCAGCAGCCGAGGCCCGACAGACTATGGCTACACCTTC. Its protein is CASSRGPTDYGYTF.

The chain has TRBV10-3 and TRBJ2-7; D remains ambiguous. Per germline, CDR1 ENHRY and CDR2 SYGVKD. The ends were cut back, 6 bases at V and 0 bases at J, with 12 bases in the middle. CDR3 length equals 14 residues. CDR3 sequence: CAIRPTASSYEQYF. CDR3 coding DNA: TGTGCCATCAGGCCCACCGCGAGCTCCTACGAGCAGTACTTC.

The chain has TRBV19 and TRBJ2-6; the D gene is possibly TRBD1 (6 bases). The CDR3 runs to 18 residues. Germline V gives CDR1 LNHDA, CDR2 SQIVND (reference sequence). The ends were cut back, 6 bases at V and 4 bases at J, with 22 bases in the middle. Written as DNA, the CDR3 is TGTGCCAGTAGCCCGCAGGGGAAAAGGGCTTCGGGGGCCAACGTCCTGACTTTC. Amino acid sequence: CASSPQGKRASGANVLTF.

The chain recombines TRBV27 with TRBJ1-6, with D uncertain. There are 12 residues in the CDR3. The ends were cut back, 3 bases at V and 7 bases at J, with 4 bases in the middle. Germline CDR1 MNHEY, CDR2 SMNVEV (reference sequence). Here the CDR3 DNA reads TGTGCCAGCAGTTTCTTCAATTCACCCCTCCACTTT. Encoded protein: CASSFFNSPLHF.

The genes are TRBV4-3 and TRBJ1-1; possibly TRBD1 for D (6 bases). The V gene lost 4 bases and the J gene lost 4 bases, with 16 bases spanning the gap. The CDR3 sequence is 15 residues long. The germline V gene encodes CDR1 LGHNA and CDR2 YSLEER. CDR3 protein: CASSPSPGQFTEAFF. Written as DNA, the CDR3 is TGCGCCAGCAGCCCCTCCCCGGGACAATTCACTGAAGCTTTCTTT.

The chain links TRBV6-5 to TRBJ2-5; 7 nucleotides align to TRBD1. The CDR3 has 13 residues. Looked up from germline, CDR1 is MNHEY and CDR2 is SVGAGI. After removal of 10 bases from V and 5 bases from J, the junction contained 10 bases not matched to a gene. CDR3 protein: CATIRGGAETQYF. DNA of the CDR3: TGTGCCACGATACGAGGGGGCGCGGAGACCCAGTACTTC.

About this clone: Relative to the germline gene, one junction end is altered; a read error may explain this. The chain links TRBV12-3 or TRBV12-4 to TRBJ1-2; D is perhaps TRBD1 (5 bases). The CDR3 is 12 residues long. CDR3 bases: TGCGCCAGTGCGACAGTCCTTTATGGCTACACCTTC. This gives the protein CASATVLYGYTF.

This sequence joins TRBV2 and TRBJ2-6, with D maybe TRBD1 (6 bases). This CDR3 has 14 amino acids. Per germline, CDR1 SNHLY and CDR2 FYNNEI. V shed 6 bases and J shed 0 bases, with 6 bases lying between them. The CDR3 DNA follows: TGTGCCAGCAGACAGGGCTCTGGGGCCAACGTCCTGACTTTC. Its translation: CASRQGSGANVLTF.

On this clone itself: Other nucleotide sequences in the sample specify the same CDR3. The chain recombines TRBV2 with TRBJ1-5, with D hard to call. Trimming removed 2 bases at V and 2 bases at J, with 4 bases between. The CDR3 covers 13 residues. Germline values: CDR1 SNHLY, CDR2 FYNNEI. The CDR3 region has the DNA TGTGCCAGCAGTGAACAGGGCAATCAGCCCCAGCATTTT. It codes for CASSEQGNQPQHF.

V gene TRBV6-5 combines with J gene TRBJ1-4; possibly TRBD1 for D (6 bases). The CDR3 consists of 15 residues. V was trimmed by 8 bases and J by 3 bases, leaving 16 bases between them. The germline CDR1 and CDR2 sequences are MNHEY and SVGAGI. CDR3 sequence reads: CASSMYRAPNEKLFF. The CDR3 DNA reads TGTGCCAGCTCAATGTACAGGGCGCCTAATGAAAAACTGTTTTTT.

This chain joins TRBV19 and TRBJ2-7; 9 nucleotides agree with TRBD1. With V trimmed by 5 bases and J by 1 base, 6 bases remained unmatched. The CDR3 runs 15 residues. Looked up from germline, CDR1 is LNHDA and CDR2 is SQIVND (reference sequence). The CDR3 sequence is CASSVTDRGSYEQYF. DNA for the CDR3: TGTGCCAGTAGTGTAACCGACAGGGGGTCCTACGAGCAGTACTTC. Variable domain in full (rest from reference TRBV19 and TRBJ2-7): DGGITQSPKYLFRKEGQNVTLSCEQNLNHDAMYWYRQDPGQGLRLIYYSQIVNDFQKGDIAEGYSVSREKKESFPLTVTSAQKNPTAFYLCASSVTDRGSYEQYFGPGTRLTVT.

The J gene is TRBJ2-1, the V gene TRBV5-8, with TRBD2 matching 16 bases. In germline, CDR1 is SGHTS, CDR2 YDEGEE. V lost 2 bases and J lost 9; bases outside the gene matches: 11. The CDR3 length is 18 residues. This chain's CDR3 is CASSFTGTSGGADSEQFF. DNA for the CDR3: TGTGCCAGCAGCTTCACCGGGACTAGCGGGGGGGCCGATAGTGAGCAGTTCTTC.

This chain connects TRBV9 to TRBJ2-7, with D perhaps matching TRBD1 (6 bases). Germline lookup yields CDR1 SGDLS and CDR2 YYNGEE. Between the trimmed V and J ends, which lost 6 bases and 1 base, there was a span of 11 bases. CDR3 length: 13 amino acids. CDR3 nucleotides: TGTGCCAGCACAGAGGGGGTTTCCTACGAGCAGTACTTC. Protein product: CASTEGVSYEQYF. The full variable domain, in which reference TRBV9 and TRBJ2-7 provide the parts outside the CDR3, is DSGVTQTPKHLITATGQRVTLRCSPRSGDLSVYWYQQSLDQGLQFLIQYYNGEERAKGNILERFSAQQFPDLHSELNLSSLELGDSALYFCASTEGVSYEQYFGPGTRLTVT.

This clone showed up just a few times. The chain has TRBV11-2 and TRBJ1-1, with TRBD1 as a possible D gene (6 bases). Germline CDR1 is SGHAT and CDR2 is FQNNGV. The CDR3 is made up of 17 amino acids. The V gene lost 0 bases and the J gene lost 2 bases, with 16 bases spanning the gap. The chain's CDR3 is CASSLEQGRTKNTEAFF. CDR3 sequence (DNA): TGTGCCAGCAGCTTAGAACAGGGCCGGACCAAAAACACTGAAGCTTTCTTT.